This T cell receptor beta chain was documented in a study of response to subunit inactivated influenza vaccine. Broader study findings: It was suggested by the authors that few new T cells are recruited by each seasonal influenza vaccination.

Deletions cut 0 bases from V and 6 bases from J, with 4 bases between. CDR3 size: 12 residues. Germline CDR1 and CDR2: SGDLS and YYNGEE. This clonotype was counted at least ten times. What it recognizes is unknown. One entry per CDR3 protein results from TCRdb running MiXCR on the RT-PCR reads. The sample has about 700,000 distinct CDR3 sequences, 11% to 15% seen once. The rearrangement links TRBV9 to TRBJ2-1; no clear D. Material: PBMCs from blood, obtained 14 days before vaccination. This clonotype originated in a man in his forties or fifties who received an inactivated influenza vaccine. In nucleotides, the CDR3 is TGTGCCAGCAGCGTAGGCAGCAATGAGCAGTTCTTC. It codes for CASSVGSNEQFF.